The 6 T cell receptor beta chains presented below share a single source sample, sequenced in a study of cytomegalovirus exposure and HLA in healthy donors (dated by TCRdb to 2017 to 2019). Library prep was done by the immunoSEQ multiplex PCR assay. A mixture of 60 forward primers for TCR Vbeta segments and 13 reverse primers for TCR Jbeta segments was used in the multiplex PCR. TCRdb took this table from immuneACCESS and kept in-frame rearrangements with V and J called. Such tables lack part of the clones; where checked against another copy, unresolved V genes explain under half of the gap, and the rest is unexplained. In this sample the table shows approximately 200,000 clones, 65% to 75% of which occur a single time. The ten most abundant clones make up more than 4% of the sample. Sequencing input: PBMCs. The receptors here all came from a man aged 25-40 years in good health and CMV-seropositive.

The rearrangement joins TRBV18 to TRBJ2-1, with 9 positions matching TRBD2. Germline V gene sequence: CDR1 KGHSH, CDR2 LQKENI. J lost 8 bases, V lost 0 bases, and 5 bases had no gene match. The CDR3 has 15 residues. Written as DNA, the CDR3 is TGTGCCAGCTCACCACCTAGCGGGAGTAATGATGAGCAGTTCTTC. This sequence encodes CASSPPSGSNDEQFF.

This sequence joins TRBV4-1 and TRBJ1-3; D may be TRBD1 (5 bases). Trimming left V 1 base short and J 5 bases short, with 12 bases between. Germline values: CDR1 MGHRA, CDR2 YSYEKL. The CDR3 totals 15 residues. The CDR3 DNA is TGCGCCAGCAGCCAAGTGAAGGGGTTTAGAAACACCATATATTTT. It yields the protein CASSQVKGFRNTIYF.

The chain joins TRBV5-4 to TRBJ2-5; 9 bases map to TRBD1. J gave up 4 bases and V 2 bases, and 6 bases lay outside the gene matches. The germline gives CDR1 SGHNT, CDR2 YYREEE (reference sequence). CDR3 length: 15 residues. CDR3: CASSFTGGLTETQYF. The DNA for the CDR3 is TGTGCCAGCAGCTTTACAGGGGGCTTAACAGAGACCCAGTACTTC.

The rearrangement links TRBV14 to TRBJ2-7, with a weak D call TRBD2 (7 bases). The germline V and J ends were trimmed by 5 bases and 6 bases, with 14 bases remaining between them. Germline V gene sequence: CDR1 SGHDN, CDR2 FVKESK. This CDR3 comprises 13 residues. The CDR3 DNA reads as TGTGCCAGCAGCGTTCAGGGGAGGGGCGAGCAGTACTTC. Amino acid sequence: CASSVQGRGEQYF.

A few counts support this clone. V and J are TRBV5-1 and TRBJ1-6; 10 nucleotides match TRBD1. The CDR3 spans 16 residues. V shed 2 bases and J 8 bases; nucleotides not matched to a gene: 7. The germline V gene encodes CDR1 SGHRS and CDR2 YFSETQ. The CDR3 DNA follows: TGCGCCAGCAGCTTCCTCCGACAGGGGGCTGATTCACCCCTCCACTTT. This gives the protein CASSFLRQGADSPLHF.

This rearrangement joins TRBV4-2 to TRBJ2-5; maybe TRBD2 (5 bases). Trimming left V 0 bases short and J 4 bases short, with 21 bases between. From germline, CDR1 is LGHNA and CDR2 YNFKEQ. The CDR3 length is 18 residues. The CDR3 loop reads CASSQDPQRLAGRETQYF. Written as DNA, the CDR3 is TGTGCCAGCAGCCAAGATCCTCAGAGGCTAGCCGGCAGAGAGACCCAGTACTTC.